The rows below give T cell receptor beta chains drawn from one sample of a study of shared clonotypes between healthy human individuals. Repertoires were generated with immunoSEQ multiplex PCR, while TCRdb's copy carries only in-frame clones and drops some. In the table there are hundreds of thousands of clones, roughly 96% of which are singletons. Specimen: naive CD8+ T cells sorted from blood. These receptors were collected from a woman in her twenties or thirties in good health. Each CDR3 is given with its conserved first and last residue. Fields, in order: J gene, V gene, D gene, clone size, CDR3 DNA, CDR3 protein. A D gene is named only where the DNA matches it firmly. The size of a clone is reported for some rows only, either as once, few or many, or as a class for expanded clones.

>TRBJ1-1|TRBV7-6|.|.
TGTGCCAGCGGAGAGGGGGTGCCGGGACCGAACACTGAAGCTTTCTTT
CASGEGVPGPNTEAFF
>TRBJ2-7|TRBV4-1|.|.
TGCGCCAGCAGCCAAGTAGCCGGCAGAGACCCCAACGAGCAGTACTTC
CASSQVAGRDPNEQYF
>TRBJ2-1|TRBV5-4|.|.
TGTGCCAGCAGCTTGGCTAACTTTAATGAGCAGTTCTTC
CASSLANFNEQFF
>TRBJ2-2|TRBV27|TRBD2|once
TGTGCCAGCAGCGTTTCGGGGGGGTTGACCGGGGAGCTGTTTTTT
CASSVSGGLTGELFF
>TRBJ2-2|TRBV28|TRBD1|.
TGTGCCAGCAGTGCTCCGGGACAGGGACTCACCGGGGAGCTGTTTTTT
CASSAPGQGLTGELFF
>TRBJ2-1|TRBV29-1|TRBD2|.
TGCAGCGTTCCTAGCGGACATTACAATGAGCAGTTCTTC
CSVPSGHYNEQFF
>TRBJ2-3|TRBV2|.|.
TGTGCCAGCAGTGATTGGCAGGGAAGGAGCACAGATACGCAGTATTTT
CASSDWQGRSTDTQYF
>TRBJ1-6|TRBV5-1|TRBD1|.
TGCGCCAGCAGCACAGGACAGGGGAATTCACCCCTCCACTTT
CASSTGQGNSPLHF
>TRBJ2-1|TRBV4-1|TRBD2|.
TGCGCCAGCAGCCAAGGACTAGCGGGGCCCAATGAGCAGTTCTTC
CASSQGLAGPNEQFF
>TRBJ2-2|TRBV4-2|TRBD2|.
TGTGCCAGCAGACCGACTAGCGGGAGTAGGGACACCGGGGAGCTGTTTTTT
CASRPTSGSRDTGELFF
>TRBJ2-7|TRBV6-5|TRBD1|.
TGTGCCAGCAGTTCGACAGGGTACGGGGTCCCCGAGCAGTACTTC
CASSSTGYGVPEQYF
>TRBJ2-1|TRBV11-3|.|once
TGTGCCAGCAGCCCGGGTGGGGGCTACAATGAGCAGTTCTTC
CASSPGGGYNEQFF
>TRBJ2-7|TRBV9|TRBD2|.
TGTGCCAGCAGCGACGGGAGCGGGAGGGCCATCTACGAGCAGTACTTC
CASSDGSGRAIYEQYF
>TRBJ2-5|TRBV27|.|.
TGTGCCAGCAGTTTAAGGGTTTGGGAGACCCAGTACTTC
CASSLRVWETQYF
>TRBJ2-7|TRBV4-1|.|.
TGCGCCAGCAGCCTCCTCGGGGGAAGCTCCTACGAGCAGTACTTC
CASSLLGGSSYEQYF
>TRBJ2-1|TRBV7-9|.|.
TGTGCCAGCAGCCCTCGAGTAGCGGTGACTCCTTACAATGAGCAGTTCTTC
CASSPRVAVTPYNEQFF
>TRBJ2-2|TRBV6-5|.|once
TGTGCCACCTCAATACTTGGTAATTCCGGGGAGCTGTTTTTT
CATSILGNSGELFF
>TRBJ2-1|TRBV6-1|TRBD2|.
TGTGCCACTCCCGGGACTAGGGACTACAATGAGCAGTTCTTC
CATPGTRDYNEQFF
>TRBJ2-2|TRBV6-5|.|few
TGTGCCAGCAGTTACGGATGGGCCGGGGAGCTGTTTTTT
CASSYGWAGELFF
>TRBJ1-1|TRBV28|TRBD1|.
TGTGCCAGCATCCGGGACAGGGGGCGTCGCACTGAAGCTTTCTTT
CASIRDRGRRTEAFF
>TRBJ2-3|TRBV9|.|.
TGTGCCAGCAGCGCCCCCGAGTTCAAGACAGATAACACAGATACGCAGTATTTT
CASSAPEFKTDNTDTQYF
>TRBJ2-7|TRBV27|TRBD2|.
TGTGCCAGCAGTTTGTCAACTAGCGGGAACGAGCAGTACTTC
CASSLSTSGNEQYF
>TRBJ2-5|TRBV7-9|.|.
TGTGCCAGCAGCTTATTAGGGGAGACCCAGTACTTC
CASSLLGETQYF
>TRBJ2-7|TRBV5-6|.|.
TGTGCCAGCAGCTTGGATAGAAATTCCCCCTACGAGCAGTACTTC
CASSLDRNSPYEQYF
>TRBJ1-5|TRBV7-2|TRBD1|.
TGTGCCAGCAGCTTAACAGGGGGTCAGCCCCAGCATTTT
CASSLTGGQPQHF
>TRBJ2-7|TRBV9|TRBD2|.
TGTGCCAGCAGCGTAGGTGGCGGGAGTGACGAGCAGTACTTC
CASSVGGGSDEQYF
>TRBJ2-7|TRBV2|.|.
TGTGCCAGCAGTGAGACTATCTCCTACGAGCAGTACTTC
CASSETISYEQYF
>TRBJ2-1|TRBV9|TRBD2|.
TGTGCCAGCAGCGGCGGGAGGGCCAAATTCTTC
CASSGGRAKFF
>TRBJ1-1|TRBV29-1|.|few
TGCAGCGTTGAAATGGGCACTGAAGCTTTCTTT
CSVEMGTEAFF
>TRBJ2-7|TRBV6-1|.|.
TGTGCCAGCAGCCACACCGGACTGGGGCGGGAGCAGTACTTC
CASSHTGLGREQYF
>TRBJ1-2|TRBV27|.|.
TGTGCCAGCAGTTTTGGATCAAACTATGGCTACACCTTC
CASSFGSNYGYTF
>TRBJ1-1|TRBV7-7|.|.
TGTGCCAGCAGCCATGGGAACACTGAAGCTTTCTTT
CASSHGNTEAFF
>TRBJ1-5|TRBV19|.|.
TGTGCCACCGGGTTGGGGTTAGTCGTGAAAGGGAGCAATCAGCCCCAGCATTTT
CATGLGLVVKGSNQPQHF
>TRBJ1-5|TRBV7-9|.|once
TGTGCCAGCAGCTTGGCGGGAGTTAGCAATCAGCCCCAGCATTTT
CASSLAGVSNQPQHF
>TRBJ2-7|TRBV5-4|.|.
TGTGCCAGCAGCTTGGTCGGAGCTACCTACGAGCAGTACTTC
CASSLVGATYEQYF
>TRBJ2-1|TRBV7-6|.|.
TGTGCCAGCAGCTCGCACAGGGTCAATGAGCAGTTCTTC
CASSSHRVNEQFF
>TRBJ1-5|TRBV27|.|.
TGTGCCAGCAGTTCTGACAGAAATCAGCCCCAGCATTTT
CASSSDRNQPQHF
>TRBJ2-1|TRBV10-1|TRBD2|.
TGCGCCAGCAGTGATCACCGGGAGGGTTACAATGAGCAGTTCTTC
CASSDHREGYNEQFF
>TRBJ2-5|TRBV9|TRBD2|.
TGTGCCAGCAGCGTTGGTGGGGGACTAGCGGTACCAGGGACCCAGTACTTC
CASSVGGGLAVPGTQYF
>TRBJ2-7|TRBV28|.|.
TGTGCCAGCAGCTCCTCTCGTGAGAGCTCCTACGAGCAGTACTTC
CASSSSRESSYEQYF
>TRBJ2-1|TRBV6-5|TRBD1|.
TGTGCCAGCAGTCTACGGACAGGGGGGGAACAGTTCTTC
CASSLRTGGEQFF